The 27 T cell receptor beta chains below all came from one sample that was sequenced in a study of T cell responses to AZD1222 COVID-19 vaccine. Measured with immunoSEQ multiplex PCR; TCRdb has only the in-frame clones, and not every one. This sample has 150,000 or so clones, with 90% to 95% found just once. This material consisted of peripheral blood, taken 28 days after the second AZD1222 dose. Every receptor here comes from an adult who received the AZD1222 COVID-19 vaccine.

The chain recombines TRBV12-3 or TRBV12-4 with TRBJ1-1; D unresolved. The V end lost 3 bases, the J end lost 2 bases, and 7 bases lay between the germline ends. The CDR3 covers 13 residues. The CDR3 coding sequence is TGTGCCAGCAGTTTTCTCCTCAACACTGAAGCTTTCTTT. This encodes CASSFLLNTEAFF.

The J gene is TRBJ1-6, the V gene TRBV6-1, with D perhaps matching TRBD1 (5 bases). Trimming removed 2 bases at V and 3 bases at J, with 11 bases between. Germline CDR1 reads MNHNS; CDR2 reads SASEGT. CDR3 length: 16 amino acids. The CDR3 coding sequence is TGTGCCAGCAGTGAATGGGACGCTAGCTATAATTCACCCCTCCACTTT. Its translation: CASSEWDASYNSPLHF.

The rearrangement uses TRBV11-2 and TRBJ1-6, with D maybe TRBD1 (6 bases). The CDR3 has 18 amino acids. Germline V gene lookup returns CDR1 SGHAT and CDR2 FQNNGV. V shed 2 bases and J shed 0 bases, with 14 bases lying between them. Written as DNA, the CDR3 is TGTGCCAGCAGCTTATATCTAGGGGGTACCTCCTATAATTCACCCCTCCACTTT. It is translated as CASSLYLGGTSYNSPLHF. The full variable domain, rest sourced from reference TRBV11-2 and TRBJ1-6, is EAGVAQSPRYKIIEKRQSVAFWCNPISGHATLYWYQQILGQGPKLLIQFQNNGVVDDSQLPKDRFSAERLKGVDSTLKIQPAKLEDSAVYLCASSLYLGGTSYNSPLHFGNGTRLTVT.

The sample holds a few counts of this clone. DNA for the CDR3: TGTGCCAGCAGCTTCACCGTAGTACAGTCTCGATCCGGGGAGCTGTTTTTT. It yields the protein CASSFTVVQSRSGELFF. V and J are TRBV7-2 and TRBJ2-2, with no clear D. V was cut by 3 bases and J by 6 bases, with 20 bases left in between. This CDR3 contains 17 residues. The germline CDR1 and CDR2 sequences are SGHTA and FQGNSA.

The chain recombines TRBV27 with TRBJ1-1; D remains unclear. The CDR3 consists of 14 residues. Trimming took 1 base from V and 10 from J, leaving 16 bases between them. Germline CDR1 and CDR2: MNHEY and SMNVEV (reference sequence). CDR3 in DNA: TGTGCCAGCAGTTTATTTCCCCCCAGCACCGGAGCTTTCTTT. Translated, it gives CASSLFPPSTGAFF.

The chain recombines TRBV7-2 with TRBJ1-1; the D gene is possibly TRBD1 (5 bases). With 5 bases removed from V and 4 bases from J, the gap between germline ends came to 17 bases. Germline CDR1 and CDR2: SGHTA and FQGNSA. This CDR3 region has 15 residues. The CDR3 is CASSPWAGYGTEAFF. The CDR3 region has the DNA TGTGCCAGCAGCCCCTGGGCAGGGTACGGCACTGAAGCTTTCTTT.

On this clone: This clone may be a read error of a much larger clone one base away. The chain has TRBV7-3 and TRBJ2-2, with D uncertain. The V gene lost 3 bases and the J gene lost 4 bases, with 3 bases spanning the gap. Germline CDR1 reads SGHTA; CDR2 reads FQGTGA. The CDR3 is 12 residues long. Here the CDR3 reads CASSLGTGELFF. The CDR3 nucleotides read TGTGCCAGCAGCTTGGGCACCGGGGAGCTGTTTTTT.

J is TRBJ1-1 and V is TRBV12-3 or TRBV12-4; 7 positions agree with TRBD1. The ends lost 8 bases at V and 4 bases at J; junction bases unmatched: 4. The CDR3 loop spans 12 amino acids. CDR3 nucleotides: TGTGCCAGCGCAGGGGGTGGCACTGAAGCTTTCTTT. Residues: CASAGGGTEAFF.

This chain links TRBV5-1 with TRBJ2-5, with TRBD2 identical over 7 bases. The CDR3 has 18 residues. Germline V gene sequence: CDR1 SGHRS, CDR2 YFSETQ. With V trimmed by 1 base and J by 2 bases, 14 bases remained unmatched. CDR3 in amino acids: CASSLFFTLAEMQETQYF. Here the CDR3 DNA reads TGCGCCAGCAGCTTGTTCTTCACTCTAGCGGAAATGCAAGAGACCCAGTACTTC.

The V call is TRBV19, the J call TRBJ2-7; D is ambiguous. The CDR3 is 14 residues long. Germline CDR1 reads LNHDA; CDR2 reads SQIVND (reference sequence). The ends were cut back, 5 bases at V and 5 bases at J, with 16 bases in the middle. CDR3 sequence: CASSLGSGGDEQYF. The CDR3 DNA follows: TGTGCCAGTAGTCTGGGGTCAGGCGGTGACGAGCAGTACTTC.

V gene TRBV27 combines with J gene TRBJ1-6; 8 bases align to TRBD1. Germline assignment: CDR1 MNHEY and CDR2 SMNVEV (reference sequence). This CDR3 contains 19 residues. After removal of 5 bases from V and 7 bases from J, the junction contained 19 bases not matched to a gene. The CDR3 sequence is CASSTRSAPGQVLNSPLHF. The CDR3 DNA sequence: TGTGCCAGCAGTACACGATCCGCACCGGGACAGGTTTTAAATTCACCCCTCCACTTT.

The chain is built from TRBV2 and TRBJ2-7; 10 bases match TRBD1. With V trimmed by 4 bases and J by 7 bases, 4 bases remained unmatched. The CDR3 contains 13 residues. The germline CDR1 and CDR2 sequences are SNHLY and FYNNEI. CDR3 nucleotide sequence: TGTGCCAGCAGTGCGGCGGGACAGGGGGAGCAGTACTTC. This sequence encodes CASSAAGQGEQYF.

The chain is built from TRBV7-9 and TRBJ1-2; 7 positions match TRBD1. J lost 7 bases, V lost 4 bases, and 6 bases had no gene match. The CDR3 sequence is 13 residues long. CDR1 and CDR2 (germline): SEHNR, FQNEAQ (reference sequence). In DNA, the CDR3 is TGTGCCAGCAGCTCAGACAGGGATTTTGGCTACACCTTC. It encodes CASSSDRDFGYTF.

This clone has a single count. The chain has TRBV28 and TRBJ1-1; 10 positions match TRBD1. Germline loops: CDR1 MDHEN, CDR2 SYDVKM. The CDR3 is made up of 13 amino acids. The V and J ends lost 5 bases and 6 bases, in that order; junction bases with no gene match: 3. The CDR3 nucleotides are TGTGCCAGCAGTCCCGGGACAGGGGCTGAAGCTTTCTTT. Translation: CASSPGTGAEAFF.

The V call is TRBV19, the J call TRBJ2-5; D uncertain. Germline lookup yields CDR1 LNHDA and CDR2 SQIVND (reference sequence). V was cut by 6 bases and J by 5 bases, with 19 bases left in between. CDR3 length: 15 amino acids. In nucleotides, the CDR3 is TGTGCCAGTAGGAGAGACATAGCCCTTGCGGAGACCCAGTACTTC. Protein sequence: CASRRDIALAETQYF.

The rearrangement links TRBV13 to TRBJ2-2, with D possibly matching TRBD2 (5 bases). The CDR3 spans 13 residues. The V end was cut by 5 bases, the J end by 6 bases, with 10 bases between. Germline V gene lookup returns CDR1 PRHDT and CDR2 FYEKMQ (reference sequence). In DNA form, the CDR3 reads TGTGCCAGCAGCCCGAGGGTCTCCGGGGAGCTGTTTTTT. This codes for CASSPRVSGELFF.

The J gene is TRBJ1-1, the V gene TRBV5-4; D is perhaps TRBD1 (5 bases). This CDR3 contains 17 residues. From germline, CDR1 is SGHNT and CDR2 YYREEE (reference sequence). V was clipped by 3 bases and J by 5 bases, with 23 bases between them. The CDR3 sequence: CASSSGGLPPGRTEAFF. The DNA of the CDR3 is TGTGCCAGCAGCTCTGGAGGACTGCCCCCAGGGAGGACTGAAGCTTTCTTT.

V gene TRBV6-6 combines with J gene TRBJ1-5; 8 bases fit TRBD1. CDR3 length: 14 residues. Unmatched junction bases numbered 5, after V lost 5 bases and J lost 5 bases. Germline-derived CDR1 and CDR2 are MNHNY and SVGAGI (reference sequence). CDR3 nucleotides: TGTGCCAGCAGTGGGACAGGCAGGGATCAGCCCCAGCATTTT. This sequence encodes CASSGTGRDQPQHF.

In this sample, this clone turned up once. This rearrangement joins TRBV4-3 to TRBJ2-7; 7 bases fit TRBD1. With 0 bases clipped from V and 3 bases from J, the junction kept 5 bases outside the gene matches. The CDR3 runs to 15 residues. Germline V lookup: CDR1 LGHNA, CDR2 YSLEER. This CDR3 is CASSQEDRVGYEQYF. Here the CDR3 DNA reads TGCGCCAGCAGCCAAGAAGACAGGGTTGGCTACGAGCAGTACTTC.

The gene calls are TRBV3-1 (or the pseudogene TRBV3-2) and TRBJ2-7; 14 bases fit TRBD2. V was pared by 8 bases and J by 0 bases, with 3 bases of the junction left unmatched. This CDR3 comprises 15 residues. Germline values: CDR1 LGHDT, CDR2 YNNKEL (reference sequence). The CDR3 protein is CASGLAGGPSYEQYF. The DNA for the CDR3 is TGTGCCAGCGGACTAGCGGGAGGCCCCTCCTACGAGCAGTACTTC.

This clone was seen once. V usage is TRBV12-3 or TRBV12-4 and J usage is TRBJ1-1, with no clear D. Trimming left V 6 bases short and J 5 bases short, with 13 bases between. This CDR3 spans 13 amino acids. CDR3 in DNA: TGTGCCAGCAGCGCGACGGGCGGAACTGAAGCTTTCTTT. It codes for CASSATGGTEAFF.

This chain links TRBV10-3 with TRBJ2-7; D unresolved. CDR3 length: 13 residues. Trimming shortened V by 4 bases and J by 6 bases, and 13 bases separated the two germline ends. Per germline, CDR1 ENHRY and CDR2 SYGVKD. CDR3: CAISVGSPAEQYF. CDR3 DNA: TGTGCCATCAGTGTGGGCAGTCCGGCCGAGCAGTACTTC.

The chain has TRBV5-8 and TRBJ2-1; D not resolved. The V and J ends lost 0 bases and 14 bases respectively, with 18 bases between them. Germline V CDR1 and CDR2: SGHTS, YDEGEE. The CDR3 runs to 14 residues. The chain's CDR3 is CASSLADGDALKFF. In DNA, the CDR3 is TGTGCCAGCAGCTTGGCCGACGGAGACGCCCTAAAGTTCTTC.

The V gene is TRBV27, the J gene TRBJ2-7; 10 nucleotides align to TRBD2. The J segment lost 1 base and the V segment lost 2 bases, leaving 8 bases of the junction unmatched. CDR3 size: 17 residues. Germline V gene lookup returns CDR1 MNHEY and CDR2 SMNVEV (reference sequence). CDR3 bases: TGTGCCAGCAGTTTAGGCTTCGGGACTAGCGTATCCTACGAGCAGTACTTC. Its protein is CASSLGFGTSVSYEQYF.

The genes are TRBV5-1 and TRBJ2-7; 7 bases fit TRBD1. The CDR3 consists of 13 residues. CDR1 and CDR2 from the germline V gene are SGHRS and YFSETQ. J gave up 4 bases and V 3 bases, and 4 bases lay outside the gene matches. This CDR3 reads CASSSRQGYEQYF. The CDR3 nucleotides are TGCGCCAGCAGCTCCAGACAGGGTTACGAGCAGTACTTC.

The chain combines TRBV7-6 with TRBJ2-7, with a weak D call TRBD2 (6 bases). Germline assignment: CDR1 SGHVS and CDR2 FNYEAQ. V was trimmed by 5 bases and J by 6 bases, leaving 17 bases between them. The CDR3 is 14 residues long. CDR3 residues: CASSPAGLHSEQYF. The DNA for the CDR3 is TGTGCCAGCAGCCCAGCGGGTCTACACTCCGAGCAGTACTTC.

The chain couples TRBV6-2 or TRBV6-3 to TRBJ1-2, with D perhaps matching TRBD1 (5 bases). From germline, CDR1 is MNHEY and CDR2 SVGEGT. The CDR3 covers 16 residues. V lost 0 bases, J lost 5 bases, and 16 bases lay in between. The CDR3 nucleotides are TGTGCCAGCAGTTACTCCGGGACGGTTGTCAGATATGGCTACACCTTC. This codes for CASSYSGTVVRYGYTF.